This T cell receptor beta chain was documented in a study of control samples from healthy donors and cancer patients. The germline V gene has CDR1 SGHAT and CDR2 FQNNGV. The CDR3 consists of 15 residues. V shed 5 bases, J shed 4 bases, and the junction held 9 bases outside the gene matches. Some clones are missing from TCRdb's copy, which holds only in-frame ones; the method was immunoSEQ multiplex PCR. The sample has fewer than 150,000 clones, around nine tenths seen once. The sequenced material came from blood. This sequence was found in a man aged 18 to 30 in good health. The gene calls are TRBV11-2 and TRBJ1-1; 8 bases map to TRBD1. The CDR3 nucleotides are TGTGCCAGCAGCCCCCGGACAGGGTCGGGCACTGAAGCTTTCTTT. Translating it yields CASSPRTGSGTEAFF.